The clone carrying this TCR beta chain was seen a few times. Its antigen remains unidentified. These data are taken from a study of Ad26.COV2.S vaccination and SARS-CoV-2 variants. Broader study findings: Vaccine recipients and placebo recipients showed similar non-spike TCR breadth.

Documented treatment: around 19 received Ad26.COV2.S at low or high dose, single or two shots; about 5 received placebo; per-sample allocation not given. Vaccine and placebo recipients were sampled on day 63 after the first injection. An adult aged 18-55 years in Boston served as the donor. The CDR3 runs 14 residues. Germline V CDR1 and CDR2: ENHRY, SYGVKD. V lost 11 bases and J lost 0, with 13 bases in between. Some clones are missing from TCRdb's copy, which holds only in-frame ones; the method was immunoSEQ multiplex PCR. The data contain a few hundred thousand clones, 87% of them seen just once; the ten biggest clones take up more than 2.5%.

The chain joins TRBV10-3 to TRBJ2-2; D is unresolved. Sequences were derived from peripheral blood, sampled in a trial of Ad26.COV2.S vaccine versus placebo. This sequence was found in a person aged 18-65 years who received the Ad26.COV2.S COVID-19 vaccine or a placebo. CDR3 residues: CASSTTANTGELFF. Here the CDR3 DNA reads TGTGCCTCTTCGACGACTGCGAACACCGGGGAGCTGTTTTTT.